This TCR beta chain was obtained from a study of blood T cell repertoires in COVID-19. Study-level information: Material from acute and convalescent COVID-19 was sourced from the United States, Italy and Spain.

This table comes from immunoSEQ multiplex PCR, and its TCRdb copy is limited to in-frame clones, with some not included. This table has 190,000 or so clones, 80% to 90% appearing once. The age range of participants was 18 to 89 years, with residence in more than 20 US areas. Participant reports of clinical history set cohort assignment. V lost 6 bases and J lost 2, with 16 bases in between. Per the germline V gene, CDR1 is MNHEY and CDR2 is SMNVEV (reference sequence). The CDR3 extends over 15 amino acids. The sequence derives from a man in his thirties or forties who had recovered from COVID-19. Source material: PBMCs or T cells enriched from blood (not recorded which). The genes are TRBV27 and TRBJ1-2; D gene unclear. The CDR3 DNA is TGTGCCAGCAGGTCGACTCCAACGAGGAACTATGGCTACACCTTC. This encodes CASRSTPTRNYGYTF.